These 13 T cell receptor beta chains came from one sample sequenced in a study of control samples from healthy donors and cancer patients. Data came from immunoSEQ multiplex PCR; TCRdb stores just in-frame clones and leaves some out. The repertoire holds around 150,000 clones, with around nine tenths as singletons. Sequencing input: blood. These receptors all stem from a young man in good health.

The genes are TRBV10-3 and TRBJ2-5; tentatively, D is TRBD1 or TRBD2 (5 bases each). This CDR3 has 16 residues. Trimming took 4 bases from V and 7 from J, leaving 22 bases between them. Germline V CDR1 and CDR2: ENHRY, SYGVKD. The CDR3 spells CAISALRDLAVGTQYF. CDR3 bases: TGTGCCATCAGTGCCCTCCGGGACCTAGCAGTCGGGACCCAGTACTTC.

The J gene is TRBJ1-5, the V gene TRBV7-8; TRBD1 agrees at 7 bases. Per germline, CDR1 SGHVS and CDR2 FQNEAQ. This CDR3 comprises 15 residues. J gave up 8 bases and V 5 bases, and 12 bases lay outside the gene matches. The CDR3 DNA reads TGTGCCAGCAGCCCCAGGCGCGGCAGGGGGGAGCCCCAGCATTTT. This gives the protein CASSPRRGRGEPQHF.

The DNA of the CDR3 is TGTGCCAGCAGCCCTAGCCGGACGGCAGGCGGGCAAGAGACCCAGTACTTC. It yields the protein CASSPSRTAGGQETQYF. This chain joins TRBV7-9 and TRBJ2-5; tentatively, D is TRBD2 (5 bases). With 5 bases removed from V and 2 bases from J, the gap between germline ends came to 21 bases. Germline CDR1 SEHNR, CDR2 FQNEAQ (reference sequence). This CDR3 comprises 17 residues.

This clone showed up just once. The chain carries TRBV19 and TRBJ1-6; the D gene is possibly TRBD1 (5 bases). This CDR3 has 15 residues. V lost 7 bases and J lost 6, with 16 bases in between. Germline CDR1 is LNHDA and CDR2 is SQIVND (reference sequence). The CDR3 here is CASTSKGSFNSPLHF. As DNA, the CDR3 is TGTGCCAGTACCTCGAAGGGGAGCTTTAATTCACCCCTCCACTTT.

CDR3 sequence: CASSLEDRTYGYTF. The CDR3 DNA reads as TGCGCCAGCAGCTTGGAGGACAGAACCTATGGCTACACCTTC. The genes are TRBV5-1 and TRBJ1-2; TRBD1 is a possible D gene (6 bases). CDR1 is SGHRS and CDR2 is YFSETQ in the germline V gene. The ends were cut back, 0 bases at V and 4 bases at J, with 10 bases in the middle. This CDR3 comprises 14 residues.

The chain is built from TRBV6-5 and TRBJ2-3; D not certain. The CDR3 contains 12 residues. Germline CDR1 reads MNHEY; CDR2 reads SVGAGI. The V gene lost 6 bases and the J gene lost 10 bases, with 14 bases spanning the gap. This chain's CDR3 is CASRPADGAQYF. The CDR3 DNA sequence: TGTGCCAGCAGACCCGCTGATGGGGCGCAGTATTTT.

Only a few counts were recorded for this clone. The V and J genes are TRBV7-2 and TRBJ2-7, with D tentatively TRBD1 or TRBD2 (5 bases each). The CDR3 spans 14 residues. Germline CDR1 reads SGHTA; CDR2 reads FQGNSA. V lost 5 bases, J lost 4 bases, and 15 bases lay in between. This CDR3 reads CASSPEGTGYEQYF. The CDR3 DNA follows: TGTGCCAGCAGCCCCGAAGGGACGGGTTACGAGCAGTACTTC.

The chain recombines TRBV18 with TRBJ2-7, with TRBD1 identical over 7 bases. This CDR3 region has 15 residues. CDR1 KGHSH and CDR2 LQKENI come from the germline V gene. Trimming cost V 2 bases and J 0 bases; bases outside gene matches: 4. In DNA, the CDR3 is TGTGCCAGCTCACCAATAGGGGGCGCCTCCTACGAGCAGTACTTC. Translating it yields CASSPIGGASYEQYF.

The chain uses TRBV11-2 and TRBJ2-1; 7 bases match TRBD2. The CDR3 is made up of 15 amino acids. V gave up 5 bases and J gave up 7 bases; unmatched junction bases: 11. Per the germline V gene, CDR1 is SGHAT and CDR2 is FQNNGV. The CDR3 coding sequence is TGTGCCAGCAGCCGCGGACTAGGAGTTCAGAATGAGCAGTTCTTC. As protein: CASSRGLGVQNEQFF. The complete variable domain, with remaining parts taken from reference TRBV11-2 and TRBJ2-1, reads EAGVAQSPRYKIIEKRQSVAFWCNPISGHATLYWYQQILGQGPKLLIQFQNNGVVDDSQLPKDRFSAERLKGVDSTLKIQPAKLEDSAVYLCASSRGLGVQNEQFFGPGTRLTVL.

This chain connects TRBV28 to TRBJ1-6, with D tentatively TRBD1 (6 bases). In germline, CDR1 is MDHEN, CDR2 SYDVKM. V gave up 6 bases and J gave up 7 bases, with 13 bases separating them. The CDR3 length is 14 residues. CDR3 in amino acids: CASRSQGGNSPLHF. CDR3 DNA: TGTGCCAGCAGGTCACAGGGCGGGAATTCACCCCTCCACTTT.

The gene calls are TRBV7-7 and TRBJ2-5, with D possibly matching TRBD1 (6 bases). This CDR3 is built from 13 residues. CDR1 and CDR2 from the germline V gene are SSHAT and FNYEAQ (reference sequence). Trimming removed 8 bases at V and 1 base at J, with 11 bases between. The CDR3, as DNA: TGTGCCAGCGCCCAGGGGATCCAAGAGACCCAGTACTTC. This gives the protein CASAQGIQETQYF.

The chain has TRBV5-5 and TRBJ2-7, with D perhaps being TRBD1 or TRBD2 (5 bases each). CDR1 is SGHKS, CDR2 YYEKEE, per germline (reference sequence). CDR3 length equals 16 residues. Trimming pared 3 bases from V and 0 bases from J, leaving 16 bases between. The CDR3 DNA reads TGTGCCAGCAGCTCCTCTACCGGGACGGTCTCCTACGAGCAGTACTTC. Translating gives CASSSSTGTVSYEQYF. The full variable domain, rest sourced from reference TRBV5-5 and TRBJ2-7, is DAGVTQSPTHLIKTRGQQVTLRCSPISGHKSVSWYQQVLGQGPQFIFQYYEKEERGRGNFPDRFSARQFPNYSSELNVNALLLGDSALYLCASSSSTGTVSYEQYFGPGTRLTVT.

This clone was seen once. The CDR3 is CASSQGTGLQPQHF. The CDR3, as DNA: TGCGCCAGCAGCCAAGGGACAGGGCTTCAGCCCCAGCATTTT. The chain employs TRBV4-1 and TRBJ1-5; TRBD1 aligns across 8 bases. Losses at the gene ends were 1 base for V and 6 bases for J; bases not matched to a gene: 2. The CDR3 covers 14 residues. Germline V gene sequence: CDR1 MGHRA, CDR2 YSYEKL.